This T cell receptor beta chain is drawn from a study of cytomegalovirus exposure and HLA in healthy donors. The CDR3 spans 15 residues. V was pared by 7 bases and J by 6 bases, with 10 bases of the junction left unmatched. Germline V lookup: CDR1 LNHDA, CDR2 SQIVND (reference sequence). Primers included in the PCR were 60 Vbeta and 13 Jbeta primers. Libraries were prepared by immunoSEQ multiplex PCR; TCRdb keeps only in-frame clonotypes and omits some of them. Among about 140,000 clones listed, 60% to 80% were seen once. The chain carries TRBV19 and TRBJ1-1, with TRBD1 matching over 11 bases. Sequencing used PBMCs. The sequence was collected from a young man in good health and CMV-seropositive. CDR3 nucleotide sequence: TGTGCCAGTACCCCGGATCCGGGACAGGGGGCTGAAGCTTTCTTT. Encoded protein: CASTPDPGQGAEAFF.